The rows below give T cell receptor beta chains drawn from one sample of a study of blood T cell repertoires in COVID-19. The table came from immunoSEQ multiplex PCR; TCRdb's copy has only in-frame clones and leaves some out. Of approximately 230,000 clones listed, about 79% are singletons. Input material: peripheral blood. The receptors shown here come from a man at least 80 years old with acute or convalescent COVID-19. Both conserved end residues are part of each CDR3. A D gene is named only where the DNA matches it firmly. Expanded clones are given a class, and other clones once, few, many or no size at all.

D	V	J	size	CDR3	DNA
NA	TRBV3-1/TRBV3-2	TRBJ1-1	NA	CASGYWGQNTEAFF	TGTGCCAGCGGTTACTGGGGGCAGAACACTGAAGCTTTCTTT
NA	TRBV19	TRBJ2-5	NA	CASSIRRGSVTQYF	TGTGCCAGTAGTATACGAAGAGGTTCTGTGACCCAGTACTTC
NA	TRBV5-1	TRBJ1-2	NA	CASRQSGTQANYGYTF	TGCGCCAGCCGCCAAAGCGGGACACAAGCTAACTATGGCTACACCTTC
TRBD1	TRBV5-5	TRBJ2-7	NA	CASSFEDLGQGAYEQYF	TGTGCCAGCAGCTTTGAAGACTTAGGACAGGGAGCCTACGAGCAGTACTTC
TRBD1	TRBV2	TRBJ2-1	NA	CASRDTGQYTDEQFF	TGTGCCAGCAGAGACACGGGACAGTACACAGATGAGCAGTTCTTC
NA	TRBV5-4	TRBJ1-5	NA	CASSLGRGNQPQHF	TGTGCCAGCAGCTTGGGCCGGGGAAATCAGCCCCAGCATTTT
NA	TRBV7-3	TRBJ1-1	NA	CASSSTGPNTEAFF	TGTGCCAGCAGCTCGACAGGCCCGAACACTGAAGCTTTCTTT
NA	TRBV6-4	TRBJ1-2	NA	CASSPRGRDGYTF	TGTGCCAGCAGCCCCCGAGGCCGAGATGGCTACACCTTC
TRBD1	TRBV11-2	TRBJ1-4	NA	CASSPDRAGEKLFF	TGTGCCAGCAGCCCGGACAGGGCGGGGGAAAAACTGTTTTTT
NA	TRBV28	TRBJ2-1	NA	CASSLAGSRNEQFF	TGTGCCAGCAGTTTGGCAGGCTCCCGCAATGAGCAGTTCTTC
TRBD1	TRBV19	TRBJ1-2	NA	CASSTGQVGYYGYTF	TGTGCCAGTAGTACCGGACAGGTCGGGTACTATGGCTACACCTTC
TRBD2	TRBV18	TRBJ2-2	NA	CASSPPTAGGNTGELFF	TGTGCCAGCTCACCACCGACGGCGGGGGGGAACACCGGGGAGCTGTTTTTT
TRBD1	TRBV2	TRBJ2-2	NA	CASRVQGARTTGELFF	TGTGCCAGCAGGGTACAGGGGGCGCGTACCACCGGGGAGCTGTTTTTT
NA	TRBV24-1	TRBJ2-3	NA	CATGGLTDTQYF	TGTGCCACGGGGGGGCTGACAGATACGCAGTATTTT
NA	TRBV5-5	TRBJ1-5	NA	CASSLPGPSNQPQHF	TGTGCCAGCAGCTTGCCAGGGCCCAGCAATCAGCCCCAGCATTTT
NA	TRBV19	TRBJ1-5	NA	CASSITWRQPQHF	TGTGCCAGTAGTATAACCTGGAGACAGCCCCAGCATTTT
NA	TRBV30	TRBJ2-7	NA	CAWSVRRGEQYF	TGTGCCTGGAGTGTACGAAGGGGCGAGCAGTACTTC
NA	TRBV6-5	TRBJ2-3	NA	CAIGTGGPTDTQYF	TGTGCCATCGGGACCGGAGGGCCCACAGATACGCAGTATTTT
NA	TRBV5-5	TRBJ2-6	NA	CASSPPPRLFLSGANVLTF	TGTGCCAGCAGCCCCCCCCCGAGACTGTTCCTCTCTGGGGCCAACGTCCTGACTTTC
NA	TRBV24-1	TRBJ2-5	once	CATSEGGGRRETQYF	TGTGCCACCAGTGAGGGAGGGGGAAGGAGGGAGACCCAGTACTTC
NA	TRBV19	TRBJ2-1	NA	CASTGLNENEQFF	TGTGCCAGTACCGGACTAAATGAGAATGAGCAGTTCTTC
NA	TRBV27	TRBJ1-1	once	CASKSRLNTEAFF	TGTGCCAGCAAGTCCCGGTTGAACACTGAAGCTTTCTTT
NA	TRBV18	TRBJ1-1	NA	CASSREMNTEAFF	TGTGCCAGCTCACGAGAGATGAACACTGAAGCTTTCTTT
NA	TRBV2	TRBJ1-6	NA	CASRQGSSYNSPLHF	TGTGCCAGCAGACAGGGAAGCTCCTATAATTCACCCCTCCACTTT
NA	TRBV7-2	TRBJ2-3	NA	CASSPRLGAGKSTDTQYF	TGTGCCAGCAGCCCCCGCCTCGGAGCGGGTAAAAGCACAGATACGCAGTATTTT
TRBD1	TRBV3-1/TRBV3-2	TRBJ1-2	NA	CASSLNQDRAGHYTF	TGTGCCAGCAGCCTTAACCAAGACAGGGCGGGTCACTACACCTTC
TRBD1	TRBV5-1	TRBJ2-3	NA	CASSLPGGGTDTQYF	TGCGCCAGCAGCTTGCCAGGGGGCGGGACAGATACGCAGTATTTT
TRBD1	TRBV5-4	TRBJ2-7	NA	CASSDRDRVSYEQYF	TGTGCCAGCAGCGACCGGGACAGGGTCTCCTACGAGCAGTACTTC
TRBD1	TRBV5-4	TRBJ1-4	NA	CASSVQGRVEKLFF	TGTGCCAGCAGCGTACAGGGGCGGGTTGAAAAACTGTTTTTT
TRBD1	TRBV6-5	TRBJ2-5	NA	CASSYEQGGRTQYF	TGTGCCAGCAGTTACGAACAGGGGGGAAGGACCCAGTACTTC
NA	TRBV3-1/TRBV3-2	TRBJ2-6	NA	CASSQVPSGANVLTF	TGTGCCAGCAGCCAAGTCCCCTCCGGGGCCAACGTCCTGACTTTC
NA	TRBV12-3/TRBV12-4	TRBJ2-7	NA	CASSGAAYEQYF	TGTGCCAGCAGTGGGGCAGCCTACGAGCAGTACTTC
NA	TRBV6-1	TRBJ1-1	once	CASSDFSTGINTEAFF	TGTGCCAGCAGTGACTTCTCCACAGGGATCAACACTGAAGCTTTCTTT
TRBD1	TRBV18	TRBJ2-2	NA	CASFGQGSWATGELFF	TGTGCCAGCTTCGGACAGGGCTCTTGGGCCACCGGGGAGCTGTTTTTT
NA	TRBV28	TRBJ2-7	NA	CASSLRGRAVNYEQYF	TGTGCCAGCAGTTTGCGGGGAAGGGCTGTTAACTACGAGCAGTACTTC
NA	TRBV6-5	TRBJ2-1	few	CASSYSGETEYNEQFF	TGTGCCAGCAGTTACTCCGGGGAAACAGAGTACAATGAGCAGTTCTTC
NA	TRBV19	TRBJ1-6	NA	CASRETGSGSGNPLHF	TGTGCCAGTAGAGAGACAGGAAGCGGATCGGGTAATCCCCTCCACTTT
NA	TRBV14	TRBJ1-1	NA	CASSQERAANTEAFF	TGTGCCAGCAGCCAAGAGAGGGCCGCGAACACTGAAGCTTTCTTT